This is a list of T cell receptor beta chains from one sample in a study of T-cell memory formation after mild COVID-19. TCRdb analysed the 5' RACE reads with MiXCR anew, one entry per CDR3 protein. Seen here are approximately 300,000 distinct CDR3 sequences, over 7% observed once, and the top ten hold 22%. Sequencing was carried out using PBMCs or a T cell subset sorted from them (not recorded which). The receptors originated from a man aged 18 to 35 who had mild COVID-19 (a few samples of this study predate the infection). Cell type and time point are not known. Both conserved end residues are part of each CDR3. A D gene is named only where the DNA matches it firmly. Clone sizes are given selectively: once, few, many, or a class where the clone is expanded.

clone_size	j_call	v_call	d_call	cdr3_nt	cdr3_aa
few	TRBJ1-1	TRBV4-2	NA	TGTGCCAGCAGCCAAGGCGAGGCAGGGGTCACTGAAGCTTTCTTT	CASSQGEAGVTEAFF
few	TRBJ1-3	TRBV5-6	NA	TGTGCCAGCAGCTCCCGGGAGACGTACTCTGGAAACACCATATATTTT	CASSSRETYSGNTIYF
NA	TRBJ2-3	TRBV5-1	TRBD1	TGCGCCAGCAGCTTGGGTCCCATAGGGACAGGGGCCAGGAGCACAGATACGCAGTATTTT	CASSLGPIGTGARSTDTQYF
many	TRBJ2-1	TRBV4-3	NA	TGCGCCAGCAGCCAGCGCGGGGGCCTTTTTAATGAGCAGTTCTTC	CASSQRGGLFNEQFF
few	TRBJ2-7	TRBV20-1	TRBD1	TGCAGTGCTCGCACCGGGACAGGGATCCACGAGCAGTACTTC	CSARTGTGIHEQYF
NA	TRBJ2-3	TRBV6-5	TRBD2	TGTGCCAGCAGTTACTCGGGACTAGCGGGAACAGATACGCAGTATTTT	CASSYSGLAGTDTQYF
NA	TRBJ2-5	TRBV5-4	TRBD2	TGTGCCAGCAGGGAAGGACTAGCGGGGGAAGAGACCCAGTACTTC	CASREGLAGEETQYF
few	TRBJ1-4	TRBV5-8	TRBD1	TGTGCCAGCAGACGGGGGACAGTGATTAATGAAAAACTGTTTTTT	CASRRGTVINEKLFF
NA	TRBJ2-7	TRBV10-2	NA	TGCGCCAGCAGCAAATACTCTATGCCCTACGAGCAGTACTTC	CASSKYSMPYEQYF
NA	TRBJ1-6	TRBV12-3/TRBV12-4	NA	TGTGCCAGCAGGGCAAACACGTTATCACCCCTCCACTTT	CASRANTLSPLHF
NA	TRBJ2-5	TRBV10-3	NA	TGTGCCATCAGTGAGTCCAAGACAGGCCAAGAGACCCAGTACTTC	CAISESKTGQETQYF
few	TRBJ1-6	TRBV12-3/TRBV12-4	NA	TGTGCCAGCAGTTCGACAGACAATTCACCCCTCCACTTT	CASSSTDNSPLHF
many	TRBJ1-6	TRBV5-5	NA	TGTGCCAGCAGCTTCCCGGGACGGGGTAATTCACCCCTCCACTTT	CASSFPGRGNSPLHF
NA	TRBJ1-4	TRBV20-1	TRBD1	TGCAGTGCGCCTTCAGGGGGACGTAATGAAAAACTGTTTTTT	CSAPSGGRNEKLFF
few	TRBJ2-5	TRBV5-1	NA	TGCGCCAGCAAATTGACGGGGACCCAAGAGACCCAGTACTTC	CASKLTGTQETQYF
many	TRBJ2-1	TRBV5-1	NA	TGCGCCAGCAGCTTATGGGACCCGTCCCTTGTCAATGAGCAGTTCTTC	CASSLWDPSLVNEQFF
few	TRBJ1-1	TRBV10-3	NA	TGTGCCATCAGCGGGGTGGGGAACACTGAAGCTTTCTTT	CAISGVGNTEAFF
many	TRBJ1-1	TRBV13	NA	TGTGCCAGCAAGGGTCTCGGGAACACTGAAGCTTTCTTT	CASKGLGNTEAFF
NA	TRBJ2-3	TRBV12-3/TRBV12-4	TRBD2	TGTGCCAGCAGTTTTCGGCGGGGGGGCGTAACAGATACGCAGTATTTT	CASSFRRGGVTDTQYF
few	TRBJ2-7	TRBV6-5	TRBD1	TGTGCCAGCAGTTACTCCCTGATCGGGACAGGGATTTCCTACGAGCAGTACTTC	CASSYSLIGTGISYEQYF